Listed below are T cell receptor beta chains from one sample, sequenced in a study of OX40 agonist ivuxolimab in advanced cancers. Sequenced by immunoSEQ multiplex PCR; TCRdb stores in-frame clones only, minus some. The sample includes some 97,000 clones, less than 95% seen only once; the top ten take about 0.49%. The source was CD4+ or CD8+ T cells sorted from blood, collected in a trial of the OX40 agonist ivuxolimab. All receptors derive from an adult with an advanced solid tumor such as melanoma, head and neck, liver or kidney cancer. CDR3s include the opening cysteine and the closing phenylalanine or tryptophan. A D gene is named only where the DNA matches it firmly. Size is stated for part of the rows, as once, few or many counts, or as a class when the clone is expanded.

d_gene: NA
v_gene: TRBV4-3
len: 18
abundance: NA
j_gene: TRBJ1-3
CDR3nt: TGCGCCAGCAGCCACCGATTACAGTATACCTCCTCTGGAAACACCATATATTTT
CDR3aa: CASSHRLQYTSSGNTIYF

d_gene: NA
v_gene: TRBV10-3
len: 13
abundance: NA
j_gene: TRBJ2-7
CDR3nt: TGTGCCATCAGTCCCGGGTCCTCCTACGAGCAGTACTTC
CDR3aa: CAISPGSSYEQYF

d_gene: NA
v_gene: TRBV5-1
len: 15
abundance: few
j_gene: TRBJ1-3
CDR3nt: TGCGCCAGCAGCCCCCGGACGGGAGAGGGAAACACCATATATTTT
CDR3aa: CASSPRTGEGNTIYF

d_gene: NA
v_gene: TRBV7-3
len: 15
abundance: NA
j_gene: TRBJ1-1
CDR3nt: TGTGCCAGCAGCTTAACGGGCGGTTCGCGGACTGAAGCTTTCTTT
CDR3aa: CASSLTGGSRTEAFF

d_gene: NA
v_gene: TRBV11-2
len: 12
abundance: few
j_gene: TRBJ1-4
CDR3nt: TGTGCCAGCAGCGTTACCCAAGGCCCTCTGTTTTTT
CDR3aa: CASSVTQGPLFF

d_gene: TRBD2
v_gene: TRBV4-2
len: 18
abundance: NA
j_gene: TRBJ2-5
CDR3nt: TGTGCCAGCAGCCAAGGACTGGGGGGGGCGGGAGGCCAAGAGACCCAGTACTTC
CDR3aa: CASSQGLGGAGGQETQYF

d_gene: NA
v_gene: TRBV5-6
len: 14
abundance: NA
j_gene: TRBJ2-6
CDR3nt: TGTGCCACCGTGCCCAGATCTGGGGCCAACGTCCTGACTTTC
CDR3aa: CATVPRSGANVLTF

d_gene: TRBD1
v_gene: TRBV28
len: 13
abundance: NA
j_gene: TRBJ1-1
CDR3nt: TGTGCCAGCAGTCTACAGGGGAGGGCTGAAGCTTTCTTT
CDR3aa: CASSLQGRAEAFF

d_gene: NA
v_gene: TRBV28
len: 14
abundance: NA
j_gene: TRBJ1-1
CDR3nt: TGTGCCAGCAGTCCCCAGAATATGAACACTGAAGCTTTCTTT
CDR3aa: CASSPQNMNTEAFF

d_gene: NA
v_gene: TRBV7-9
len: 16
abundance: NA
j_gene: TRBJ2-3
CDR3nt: TGTGCCAGCAGCTCACCGTTAGTATCTAGCACAGATACGCAGTATTTT
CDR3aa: CASSSPLVSSTDTQYF

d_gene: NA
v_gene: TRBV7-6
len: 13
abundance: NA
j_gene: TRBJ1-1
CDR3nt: TGTGCCAGCAGCACCCAGGGAGGGACTGAAGCTTTCTTT
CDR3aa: CASSTQGGTEAFF

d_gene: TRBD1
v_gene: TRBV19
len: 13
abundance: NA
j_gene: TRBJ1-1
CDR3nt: TGTGCCAGTAGAGACACAGGGGAGACTGAAGCTTTCTTT
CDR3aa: CASRDTGETEAFF

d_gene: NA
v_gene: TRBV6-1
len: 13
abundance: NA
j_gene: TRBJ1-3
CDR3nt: TGTGCCAGTCCCCGGACGGGCGGAAACACCATATATTTT
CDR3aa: CASPRTGGNTIYF

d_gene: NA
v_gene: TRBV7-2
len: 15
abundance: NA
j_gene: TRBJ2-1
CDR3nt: TGTGCCAGCAGCACTAGGGGGCGGGACTACAATGAGCAGTTCTTC
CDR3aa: CASSTRGRDYNEQFF

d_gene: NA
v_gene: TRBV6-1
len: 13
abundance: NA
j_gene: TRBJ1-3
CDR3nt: TGTGCCAGCATCAGGCCTGGTGGAAACACCATATATTTT
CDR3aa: CASIRPGGNTIYF

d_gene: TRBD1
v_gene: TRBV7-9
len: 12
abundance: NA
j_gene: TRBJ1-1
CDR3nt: TGTGCCAGCAGCTTAGCCGGACAGGGAGAGAGATTT
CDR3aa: CASSLAGQGERF

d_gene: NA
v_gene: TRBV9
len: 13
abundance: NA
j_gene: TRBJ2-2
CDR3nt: TGTGCCAGCAGCGTACTGAGCCGCGGGGAGCTGTTTTTT
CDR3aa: CASSVLSRGELFF

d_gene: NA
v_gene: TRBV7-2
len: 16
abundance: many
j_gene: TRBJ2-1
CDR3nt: TGTGCCAGCAGCCGGCAGGTCTCGATATCTGGAAATGAGCAGTTCTTC
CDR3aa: CASSRQVSISGNEQFF

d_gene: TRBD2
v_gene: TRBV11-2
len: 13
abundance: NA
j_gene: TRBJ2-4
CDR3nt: TGTGCCAGCAGCCGACTAGCGGAAAACATTCAGTACTTC
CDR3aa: CASSRLAENIQYF

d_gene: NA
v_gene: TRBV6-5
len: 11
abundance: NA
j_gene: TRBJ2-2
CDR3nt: TGTGCCAGCAGAAGGGCCGGGGAGCTGTTTTTT
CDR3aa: CASRRAGELFF

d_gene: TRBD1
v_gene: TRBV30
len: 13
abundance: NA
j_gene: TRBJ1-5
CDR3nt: TGTGCCTGGACGCCAGGACAGGGGCAGCCCCAGCATTTT
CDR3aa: CAWTPGQGQPQHF

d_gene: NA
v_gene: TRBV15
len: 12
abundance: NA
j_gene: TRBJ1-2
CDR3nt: TGTGCCACCAGCTTGGCGACAGACCCTTTAACCTTC
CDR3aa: CATSLATDPLTF

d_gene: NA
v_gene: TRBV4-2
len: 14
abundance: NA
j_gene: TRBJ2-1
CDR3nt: TGTGCCAGCAGCCAAGTTAAGGGCAACAATGAGCAGTTCTTC
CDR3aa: CASSQVKGNNEQFF

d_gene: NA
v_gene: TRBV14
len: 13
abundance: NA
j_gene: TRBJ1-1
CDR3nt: TGTGCCAGCAGCCTAGATCCGAACACTGAAGCTTTCTTT
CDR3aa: CASSLDPNTEAFF

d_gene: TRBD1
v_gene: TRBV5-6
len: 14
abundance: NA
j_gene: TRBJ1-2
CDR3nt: TGTGCCAGCAGCCCGGGACAGGGGGCTTATGGCTACACCTTC
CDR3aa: CASSPGQGAYGYTF